These 19 T cell receptor beta chains were all obtained from the same sample, sequenced in a study of tumor-infiltrating lymphocytes in localized non-small cell lung cancer. Profiled with immunoSEQ multiplex PCR; TCRdb holds only in-frame clones, not every one. The sample records 15,000 or so clones, around 79% being singletons. Sequencing input: lung tumor tissue. The receptors shown here come from a human donor with non-small cell lung cancer.

V and J are TRBV27 and TRBJ2-7; no clear D. This CDR3 region has 13 residues. Deletions cut 4 bases from V and 3 bases from J, with 10 bases between. CDR1 and CDR2 from the germline V gene are MNHEY and SMNVEV (reference sequence). CDR3 bases: TGTGCCAGCAGTTCCCAATATGACTACGAGCAGTACTTC. It specifies CASSSQYDYEQYF.

This clone has more than one count but fewer than ten. The genes are TRBV19 and TRBJ2-7; D is perhaps TRBD2 (5 bases). Germline V gene sequence: CDR1 LNHDA, CDR2 SQIVND (reference sequence). This CDR3 is built from 15 residues. V gave up 3 bases and J gave up 7 bases, with 19 bases separating them. CDR3 protein: CASSIRAGTFGEQYF. The CDR3 DNA is TGTGCCAGTAGTATCCGGGCGGGTACCTTTGGAGAGCAGTACTTC.

The chain joins TRBV9 to TRBJ2-3; 10 nucleotides agree with TRBD2. CDR1 is SGDLS and CDR2 is YYNGEE in the germline V gene. The CDR3 runs 18 residues. V shed 3 bases, J shed 5 bases, and the junction held 15 bases outside the gene matches. CDR3 residues: CASSEGPIAGGRKDTQYF. Here the CDR3 DNA reads TGTGCCAGCAGCGAAGGTCCCATAGCGGGAGGTAGGAAAGATACGCAGTATTTT.

The gene calls are TRBV28 and TRBJ2-2; 8 bases match TRBD2. Germline V lookup: CDR1 MDHEN, CDR2 SYDVKM. The CDR3 runs to 15 residues. J gave up 5 bases and V 5 bases, and 7 bases lay outside the gene matches. CDR3 in DNA: TGTGCCAGCAGTACCGTAGCGGGAATGACCGGGGAGCTGTTTTTT. Amino acid sequence: CASSTVAGMTGELFF.

The chain recombines TRBV10-3 with TRBJ2-7; D remains ambiguous. The V end lost 11 bases, the J end lost 0 bases, and 14 bases lay between the germline ends. Germline V gene data show CDR1 as ENHRY and CDR2 as SYGVKD. CDR3 length: 13 residues. The CDR3: CASATGYSYEQYF. CDR3 nucleotide sequence: TGTGCCTCCGCGACCGGATACTCCTACGAGCAGTACTTC.

V gene TRBV9 combines with J gene TRBJ2-1; unclear D gene. CDR3 length: 17 residues. CDR1 and CDR2 from the germline V gene are SGDLS and YYNGEE. Trimming pared 6 bases from V and 7 bases from J, leaving 26 bases between. This CDR3 is CASTPYGSGRTQNEQFF. The DNA for the CDR3 is TGTGCCAGCACCCCATACGGTAGTGGTAGAACTCAAAATGAGCAGTTCTTC. The variable domain in full, completed from reference TRBV9 and TRBJ2-1, reads DSGVTQTPKHLITATGQRVTLRCSPRSGDLSVYWYQQSLDQGLQFLIQYYNGEERAKGNILERFSAQQFPDLHSELNLSSLELGDSALYFCASTPYGSGRTQNEQFFGPGTRLTVL.

This rearrangement joins TRBV2 to TRBJ2-3, with D maybe TRBD1 (6 bases). Deletions cut 4 bases from V and 3 bases from J, with 11 bases between. The CDR3 has 14 amino acids. The germline gives CDR1 SNHLY, CDR2 FYNNEI. The CDR3 sequence: CASSVLGQTDTQYF. Here the CDR3 DNA reads TGTGCCAGCAGTGTTCTCGGACAGACAGATACGCAGTATTTT.

This clone has only a few counts. Mismatch with germline at one junction end may stem from a read error. The chain has TRBV7-7 and TRBJ2-5, with TRBD1 matching 8 bases. This CDR3 comprises 15 residues. Germline V gene lookup returns CDR1 SSHAT and CDR2 FNYEAQ (reference sequence). For the CDR3, the DNA is TGTGCTAGCAGCTCTGGACAGGGTGGCCAAGAGACCCAGTACTTC. Amino acid sequence: CASSSGQGGQETQYF.

V gene TRBV27 combines with J gene TRBJ2-4, with D tentatively TRBD1 (6 bases). Looked up from germline, CDR1 is MNHEY and CDR2 is SMNVEV (reference sequence). The V and J ends lost 4 bases and 9 bases respectively, with 19 bases between them. The CDR3 is 15 residues long. In DNA form, the CDR3 reads TGTGCCAGCAGTTCGACTCAGGGGTTGTTAAGCATTCAGTACTTC. Its protein product is CASSSTQGLLSIQYF.

This clone was recorded only once. The rearrangement links TRBV19 to TRBJ2-7; 9 positions agree with TRBD2. V lost 5 bases and J lost 5; bases outside the gene matches: 4. The germline V gene has CDR1 LNHDA and CDR2 SQIVND (reference sequence). The CDR3 runs to 13 residues. The CDR3 DNA reads as TGTGCCAGTAGTTATAGCGGGAGAGACGAGCAGTACTTC. Translating gives CASSYSGRDEQYF.

The rearrangement uses TRBV6-6 and TRBJ2-5, with TRBD2 matching 12 bases. CDR1 MNHNY and CDR2 SVGAGI come from the germline V gene (reference sequence). This CDR3 has 15 amino acids. V shed 5 bases and J 0 bases; nucleotides not matched to a gene: 1. The CDR3 nucleotides read TGTGCCAGCAGTCGGACTAGCGGGAACCAAGAGACCCAGTACTTC. Translation gives CASSRTSGNQETQYF.

The V call is TRBV5-6, the J call TRBJ1-5, with D tentatively TRBD1 (5 bases). Germline V lookup: CDR1 SGHDT, CDR2 YYEEEE. V lost 4 bases and J lost 3, with 14 bases in between. The CDR3 loop spans 15 amino acids. DNA for the CDR3: TGTGCCAGCAGCACCAAGGGCAGGGACAATCAGCCCCAGCATTTT. Amino acid sequence: CASSTKGRDNQPQHF. Filled out from reference TRBV5-6 and TRBJ1-5, the complete variable domain reads DAGVTQSPTHLIKTRGQQVTLRCSPKSGHDTVSWYQQALGQGPQFIFQYYEEEERQRGNFPDRFSGHQFPNYSSELNVNALLLGDSALYLCASSTKGRDNQPQHFGDGTRLSIL.

The rearrangement joins TRBV5-1 to TRBJ2-3; no clear D. V lost 4 bases and J lost 0, with 9 bases in between. The germline gives CDR1 SGHRS, CDR2 YFSETQ. This CDR3 has 14 residues. CDR3 amino acids: CASSQDTSTDTQYF. In DNA form, the CDR3 reads TGCGCCAGCAGCCAAGACACTAGCACAGATACGCAGTATTTT.

The table lists this clone with a few counts. CDR3 sequence: CASSLNFGTEAFF. DNA of the CDR3: TGTGCCAGCAGCTTAAATTTTGGGACTGAAGCTTTCTTT. The chain has TRBV7-3 and TRBJ1-1; D remains unclear. Trimming took off 1 base at V and 5 bases at J, with 8 bases between the two ends. Per the germline V gene, CDR1 is SGHTA and CDR2 is FQGTGA. The CDR3 contains 13 residues.

The chain has TRBV7-2 and TRBJ2-3; 7 bases match TRBD2. The V gene end was trimmed by 2 bases and the J gene end by 7 bases; junction bases not matched to a gene: 3. The CDR3 is 13 amino acids. CDR1 SGHTA and CDR2 FQGNSA come from the germline V gene. The CDR3 protein is CASSLNGRYTQYF. In nucleotides, the CDR3 is TGTGCCAGCAGCTTAAACGGGAGGTATACGCAGTATTTT.

This chain links TRBV30 with TRBJ2-5; no clear D. Trimming shortened V by 4 bases and J by 2 bases, and 14 bases separated the two germline ends. The germline V gene encodes CDR1 GTSNPN and CDR2 SVGIG (reference sequence). This CDR3 contains 14 residues. In DNA form, the CDR3 reads TGTGCCTGGACCCGTGTTTTGGGACAAGAGACCCAGTACTTC. Translation: CAWTRVLGQETQYF.

This chain uses TRBV9 with TRBJ2-3, with 7 bases lining up with TRBD2. CDR1 and CDR2 (germline): SGDLS, YYNGEE. The CDR3 consists of 14 residues. After removal of 3 bases from V and 8 bases from J, the junction contained 9 bases not matched to a gene. In nucleotides, the CDR3 is TGTGCCAGCAGCGGTAATGCGGGGGTTAGTACGCAGTATTTT. Protein product: CASSGNAGVSTQYF.

The gene calls are TRBV7-8 and TRBJ1-2, with a weak D call TRBD1 (6 bases). Per the germline V gene, CDR1 is SGHVS and CDR2 is FQNEAQ. This CDR3 has 14 residues. Trimming stripped 5 bases from V and 3 bases from J, with 13 bases between. CDR3 coding DNA: TGTGCCAGCAGCACCGAGAGGGGGTACTATGGCTACACCTTC. Its protein product is CASSTERGYYGYTF.

CDR3 residues: CASSQDLAGYQDTQYF. DNA for the CDR3: TGCGCCAGCAGCCAAGATCTAGCGGGATATCAAGATACGCAGTATTTT. The V gene is TRBV4-3, the J gene TRBJ2-3; TRBD2 agrees at 9 bases. V shed 0 bases, J shed 5 bases, and the junction held 6 bases outside the gene matches. CDR1 and CDR2 from the germline V gene are LGHNA and YSLEER. CDR3 size: 16 residues.